This TCR beta chain was recorded in a study of T cell clonality in common variable immunodeficiency. In this sample, this clone turned up many times. Blood samples were heparinized, about 4.5 to 8 ml per donor. Sequencing input was equivalent genomic DNA from CVID and controls. Method: immunoSEQ multiplex PCR; TCRdb's copy keeps in-frame clones and lacks some. Observed in the sample are about 81,000 clones, none of them singletons. This clonotype was sampled from a person aged 18 to 70 in good health. Sequencing was performed on peripheral blood mononuclear cells.

CDR3 sequence: CAISEFLQGASNSYTF. The sequenced CDR3 bases are TGTGCCATCAGTGAGTTCCTACAGGGGGCGTCGAATAGC. The chain links TRBV10-3 to TRBJ1-2; 9 bases fit TRBD1. The CDR3 end falls 3 residues outside the read, so it is completed with the germline J gene. The germline V gene has CDR1 ENHRY and CDR2 SYGVKD. CDR3 length equals 16 residues.